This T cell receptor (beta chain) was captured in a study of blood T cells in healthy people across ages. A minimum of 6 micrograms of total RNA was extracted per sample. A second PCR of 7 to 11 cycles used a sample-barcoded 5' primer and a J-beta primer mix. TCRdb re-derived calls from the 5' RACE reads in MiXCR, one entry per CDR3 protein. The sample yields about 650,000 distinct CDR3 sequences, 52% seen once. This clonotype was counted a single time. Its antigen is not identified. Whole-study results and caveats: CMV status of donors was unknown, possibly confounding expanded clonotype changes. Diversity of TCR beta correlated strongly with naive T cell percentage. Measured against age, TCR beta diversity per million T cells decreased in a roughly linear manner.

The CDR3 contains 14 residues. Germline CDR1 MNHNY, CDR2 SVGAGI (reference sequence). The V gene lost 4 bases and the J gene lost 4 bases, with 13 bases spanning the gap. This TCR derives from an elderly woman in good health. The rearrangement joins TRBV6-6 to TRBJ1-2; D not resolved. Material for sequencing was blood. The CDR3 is CASSCAEGIYGYTF. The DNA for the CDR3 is TGTGCCAGCAGTTGCGCAGAAGGGATCTATGGCTACACCTTC.